This T cell receptor (beta chain) was identified in a study of shared clonotypes between healthy human individuals. Method: immunoSEQ multiplex PCR; TCRdb's copy keeps in-frame clones and lacks some. The sample shows 2 million to 3 million clones, over 85% of them seen only once. There are 11 residues in the CDR3. Germline V gene sequence: CDR1 LGHNA, CDR2 YNFKEQ. V was pared by 10 bases and J by 6 bases, with 11 bases between. The rearrangement joins TRBV4-2 to TRBJ2-3; D tentatively fits TRBD1 or TRBD2 (5 bases each). Sequenced input: naive CD4+ T cells from PBMCs. Indicated subset: CD45RA+ positively selected. The receptor's source is a man between 18 and 35 years old in good health. Some clones in this sample may be carry-over from other donors' samples. The CDR3 DNA reads as TGTGCCATATGTTGGGGGGATACGCAGTATTTT. It codes for CAICWGDTQYF.